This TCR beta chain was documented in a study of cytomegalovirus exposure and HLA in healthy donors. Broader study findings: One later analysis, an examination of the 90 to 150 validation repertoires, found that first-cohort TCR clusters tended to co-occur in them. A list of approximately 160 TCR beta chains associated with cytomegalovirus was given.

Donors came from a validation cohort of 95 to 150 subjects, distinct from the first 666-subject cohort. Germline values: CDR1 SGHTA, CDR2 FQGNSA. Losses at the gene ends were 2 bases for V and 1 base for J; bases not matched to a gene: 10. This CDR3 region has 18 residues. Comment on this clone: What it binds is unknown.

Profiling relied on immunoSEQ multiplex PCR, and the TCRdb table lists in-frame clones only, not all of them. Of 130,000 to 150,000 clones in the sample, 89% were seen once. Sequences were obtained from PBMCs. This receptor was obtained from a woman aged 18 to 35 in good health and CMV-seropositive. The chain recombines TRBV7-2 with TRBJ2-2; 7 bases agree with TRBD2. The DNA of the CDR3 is TGTGCCAGCAGCTTAATGGTTGGGAGGGGACGGAACACCGGGGAGCTGTTTTTT. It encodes CASSLMVGRGRNTGELFF.